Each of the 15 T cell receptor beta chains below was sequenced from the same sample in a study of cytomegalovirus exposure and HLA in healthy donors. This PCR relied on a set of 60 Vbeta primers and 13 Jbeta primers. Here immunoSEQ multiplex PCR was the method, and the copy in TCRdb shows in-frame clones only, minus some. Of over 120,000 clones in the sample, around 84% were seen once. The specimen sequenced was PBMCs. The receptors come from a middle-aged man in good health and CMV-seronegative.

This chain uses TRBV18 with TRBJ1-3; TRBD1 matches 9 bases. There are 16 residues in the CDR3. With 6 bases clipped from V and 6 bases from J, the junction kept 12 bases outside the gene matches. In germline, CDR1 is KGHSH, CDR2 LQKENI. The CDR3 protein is CASSPTTGQGKNTIYF. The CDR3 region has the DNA TGTGCCAGCTCGCCCACTACCGGACAGGGGAAAAACACCATATATTTT.

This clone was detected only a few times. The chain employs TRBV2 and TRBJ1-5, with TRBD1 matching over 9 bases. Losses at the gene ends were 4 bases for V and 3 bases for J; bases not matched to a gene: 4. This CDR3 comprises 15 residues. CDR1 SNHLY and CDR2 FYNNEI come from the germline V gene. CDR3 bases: TGTGCCAGCAGTGGGGGACAGGGAAACAATCAGCCCCAGCATTTT. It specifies CASSGGQGNNQPQHF.

The CDR3 DNA is TGTGCCAGCAGTGATCCACGGGGGGGTACTGAAGCTTTCTTT. This gives the protein CASSDPRGGTEAFF. The chain links TRBV6-1 to TRBJ1-1, with TRBD1 as a possible D gene (5 bases). CDR1 MNHNS and CDR2 SASEGT come from the germline V gene. The CDR3 extends over 14 amino acids. V lost 3 bases and J 5 bases, leaving 13 bases between the germline ends.

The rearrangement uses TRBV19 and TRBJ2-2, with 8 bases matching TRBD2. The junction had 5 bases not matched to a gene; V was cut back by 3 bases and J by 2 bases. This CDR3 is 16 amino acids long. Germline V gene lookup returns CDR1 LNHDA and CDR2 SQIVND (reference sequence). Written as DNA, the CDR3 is TGTGCCAGTAGTATGACGGGGGGGGAAAACACCGGGGAGCTGTTTTTT. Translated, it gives CASSMTGGENTGELFF. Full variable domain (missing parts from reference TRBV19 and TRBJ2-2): DGGITQSPKYLFRKEGQNVTLSCEQNLNHDAMYWYRQDPGQGLRLIYYSQIVNDFQKGDIAEGYSVSREKKESFPLTVTSAQKNPTAFYLCASSMTGGENTGELFFGEGSRLTVL.

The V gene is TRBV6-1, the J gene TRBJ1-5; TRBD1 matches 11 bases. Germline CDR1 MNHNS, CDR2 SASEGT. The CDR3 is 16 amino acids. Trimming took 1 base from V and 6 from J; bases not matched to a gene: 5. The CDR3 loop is CASSEGTGGIGQPQHF. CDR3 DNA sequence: TGTGCCAGCAGTGAAGGGACAGGGGGCATCGGTCAGCCCCAGCATTTT.

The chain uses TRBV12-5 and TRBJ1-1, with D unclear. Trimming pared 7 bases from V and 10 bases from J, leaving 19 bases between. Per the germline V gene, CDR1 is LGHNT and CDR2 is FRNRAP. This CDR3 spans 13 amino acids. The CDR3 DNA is TGTGCTAGTGCCCTTGGTCTGGCTTCCCCAGCTTTCTTT. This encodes CASALGLASPAFF.

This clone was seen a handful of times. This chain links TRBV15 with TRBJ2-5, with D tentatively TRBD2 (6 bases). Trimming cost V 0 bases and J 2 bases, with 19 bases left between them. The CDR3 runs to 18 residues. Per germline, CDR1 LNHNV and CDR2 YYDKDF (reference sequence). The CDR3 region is CATSRERRASSKQETQYF. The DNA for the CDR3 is TGTGCCACCAGCAGAGAGCGGAGGGCCAGCTCGAAACAAGAGACCCAGTACTTC. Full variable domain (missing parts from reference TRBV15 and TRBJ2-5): DAMVIQNPRYQVTQFGKPVTLSCSQTLNHNVMYWYQQKSSQAPKLLFHYYDKDFNNEADTPDNFQSRRPNTSFCFLDIRSPGLGDTAMYLCATSRERRASSKQETQYFGPGTRLLVL.

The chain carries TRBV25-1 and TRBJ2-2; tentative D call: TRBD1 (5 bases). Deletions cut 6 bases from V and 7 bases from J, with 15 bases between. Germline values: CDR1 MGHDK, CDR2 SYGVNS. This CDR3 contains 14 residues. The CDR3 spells CASRKEGAGGELFF. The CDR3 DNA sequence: TGTGCCAGCAGGAAGGAAGGGGCAGGCGGGGAGCTGTTTTTT.

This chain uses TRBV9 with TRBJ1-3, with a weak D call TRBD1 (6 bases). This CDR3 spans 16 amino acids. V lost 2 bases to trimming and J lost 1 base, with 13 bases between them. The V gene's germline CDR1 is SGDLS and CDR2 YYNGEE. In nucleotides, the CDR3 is TGTGCCAGCAGCGTTGGGGCTCAGGGGTCTGGAAACACCATATATTTT. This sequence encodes CASSVGAQGSGNTIYF.

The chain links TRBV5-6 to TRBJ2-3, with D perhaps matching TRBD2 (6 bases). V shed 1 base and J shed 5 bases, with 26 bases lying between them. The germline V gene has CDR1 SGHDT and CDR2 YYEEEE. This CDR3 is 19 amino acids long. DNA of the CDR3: TGTGCCAGCAGCTTGCAGTTTGGGGGGACCACCTCAAGGAGAGATACGCAGTATTTT. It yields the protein CASSLQFGGTTSRRDTQYF.

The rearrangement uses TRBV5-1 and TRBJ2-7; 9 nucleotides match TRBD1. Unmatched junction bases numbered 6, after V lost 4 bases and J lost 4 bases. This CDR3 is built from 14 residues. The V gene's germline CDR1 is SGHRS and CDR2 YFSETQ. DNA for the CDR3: TGCGCCAGCAGCATCGGACAGGGGAGGTACGAGCAGTACTTC. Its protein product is CASSIGQGRYEQYF.

The CDR3 sequence: CASGGLGSSYEQYF. In DNA form, the CDR3 reads TGTGCCAGCGGAGGACTAGGGAGCTCCTACGAGCAGTACTTC. The chain carries TRBV2 and TRBJ2-7; 7 positions match TRBD2. Germline CDR1 SNHLY, CDR2 FYNNEI. The CDR3 has 14 residues. The trim removed 8 bases at V and 0 bases at J, leaving 7 bases unmatched.

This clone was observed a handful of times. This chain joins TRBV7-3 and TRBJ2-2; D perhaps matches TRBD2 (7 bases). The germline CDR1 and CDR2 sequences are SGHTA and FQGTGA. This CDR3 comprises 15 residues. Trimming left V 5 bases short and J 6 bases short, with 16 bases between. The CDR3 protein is CASSPRGAGPGELFF. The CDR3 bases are TGTGCCAGCAGCCCACGGGGGGCAGGGCCCGGGGAGCTGTTTTTT.

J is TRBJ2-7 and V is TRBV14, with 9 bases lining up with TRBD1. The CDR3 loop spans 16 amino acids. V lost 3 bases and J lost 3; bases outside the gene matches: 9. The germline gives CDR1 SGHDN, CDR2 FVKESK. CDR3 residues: CASSQKGTGILYEQYF. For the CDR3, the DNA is TGTGCCAGCAGCCAGAAAGGGACAGGGATCCTCTACGAGCAGTACTTC.

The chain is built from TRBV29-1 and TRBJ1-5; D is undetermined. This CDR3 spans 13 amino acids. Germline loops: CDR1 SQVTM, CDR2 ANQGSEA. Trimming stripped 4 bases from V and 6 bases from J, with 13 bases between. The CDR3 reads CSVALGRSQPQHF. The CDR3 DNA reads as TGCAGCGTTGCCCTTGGTAGGAGTCAGCCCCAGCATTTT.